This TCR beta chain is from a study of T-cell reconstitution after alpha-beta-depleted transplantation in children. Study-level findings and limits: By one year post-transplant, T-cell counts and diversity largely arose from T cells that were newly produced. Reportedly, only several hundred clones from non-depleted graft cells drove alpha-beta T-cell counts at about two months. At day 60, the high TCRbeta diversity found in some patients originated from recipient T cells and thymic progenitors that had survived.

This clonotype has more than one count but fewer than ten. The target antigen is unknown. Preparing the TCRbeta library involved the use of unique molecular identifiers. Using its own MiXCR run on the PCR reads, TCRdb lists one record per CDR3 protein. The sample carries 900,000 or so distinct CDR3 sequences, about 15% recorded once. The sample was PBMCs, mostly from graft donor cells, taken 360 days after TCRalphabeta/CD19-depleted stem cell transplant. This clonotype was obtained from a male patient younger than 18 who had a stem cell transplant for acute lymphoblastic leukemia, so the T cells may come from the graft donor.

The CDR3 protein is CSVLVGQGNQPQHF. In DNA, the CDR3 is TGCAGCGTTCTGGTTGGACAGGGGAATCAGCCCCAGCATTTT. J is TRBJ1-5 and V is TRBV29-1, with TRBD1 identical over 9 bases. V gave up 5 bases and J gave up 4 bases; unmatched junction bases: 6. CDR3 length equals 14 residues. Germline-derived CDR1 and CDR2 are SQVTM and ANQGSEA.